This T cell receptor (beta chain) was obtained from a study of T cells in localized non-small cell lung cancer. Measured with immunoSEQ multiplex PCR; TCRdb has only the in-frame clones, and not every one. The data contain 30,000 to 40,000 clones, approximately 87% of them singletons. V was trimmed by 4 bases and J by 3 bases, leaving 13 bases between them. Germline V lookup: CDR1 GTSNPN, CDR2 SVGIG (reference sequence). The CDR3 is made up of 15 amino acids. The chain recombines TRBV30 with TRBJ2-6, with D maybe TRBD2 (6 bases). This sample comprised peripheral blood, obtained before any cancer treatment. The sequence came from a man aged 40 to 70 with stage I lung adenocarcinoma. The CDR3 sequence: CAWTVGGYGANVLTF. The DNA for the CDR3 is TGTGCCTGGACGGTAGGAGGGTATGGGGCCAACGTCCTGACTTTC.